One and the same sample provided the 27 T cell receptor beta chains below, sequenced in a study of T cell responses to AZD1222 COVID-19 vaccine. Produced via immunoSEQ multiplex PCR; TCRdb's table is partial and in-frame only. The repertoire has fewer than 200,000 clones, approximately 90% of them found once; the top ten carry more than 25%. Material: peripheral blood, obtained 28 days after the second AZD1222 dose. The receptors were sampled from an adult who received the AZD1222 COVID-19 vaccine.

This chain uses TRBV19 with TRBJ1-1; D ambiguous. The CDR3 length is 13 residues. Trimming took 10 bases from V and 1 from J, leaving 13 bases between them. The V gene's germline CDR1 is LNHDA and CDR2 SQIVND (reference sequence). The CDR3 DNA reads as TGTGCCACCACCGAACGGGGGAACACTGAAGCTTTCTTT. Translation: CATTERGNTEAFF.

CDR3 nucleotides: TGTGCCTGGGATATCGGGACTAGCGGGAGGGCCCAGTACTTC. Protein: CAWDIGTSGRAQYF. The chain carries TRBV30 and TRBJ2-7; 16 bases match TRBD2. The germline CDR1 and CDR2 sequences are GTSNPN and SVGIG (reference sequence). This CDR3 has 14 amino acids. V lost 5 bases to trimming and J lost 10 bases; unmatched junction nucleotides: 8.

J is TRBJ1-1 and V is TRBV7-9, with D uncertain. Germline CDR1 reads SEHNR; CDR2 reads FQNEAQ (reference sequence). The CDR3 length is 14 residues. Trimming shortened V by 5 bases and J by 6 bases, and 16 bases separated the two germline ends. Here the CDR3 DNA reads TGTGCCAGCAGCCCCTCCGCCGGGGATGCTGAAGCTTTCTTT. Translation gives CASSPSAGDAEAFF. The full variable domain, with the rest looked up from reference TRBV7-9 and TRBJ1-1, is DTGVSQNPRHKITKRGQNVTFRCDPISEHNRLYWYRQTLGQGPEFLTYFQNEAQLEKSRLLSDRFSAERPKGSFSTLEIQRTEQGDSAMYLCASSPSAGDAEAFFGQGTRLTVV.

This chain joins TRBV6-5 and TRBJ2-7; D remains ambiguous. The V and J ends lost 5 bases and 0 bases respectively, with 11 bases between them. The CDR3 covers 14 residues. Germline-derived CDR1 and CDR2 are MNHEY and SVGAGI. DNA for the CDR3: TGTGCCAGCAGTCGTCGGGCCACCTCCTACGAGCAGTACTTC. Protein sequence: CASSRRATSYEQYF.

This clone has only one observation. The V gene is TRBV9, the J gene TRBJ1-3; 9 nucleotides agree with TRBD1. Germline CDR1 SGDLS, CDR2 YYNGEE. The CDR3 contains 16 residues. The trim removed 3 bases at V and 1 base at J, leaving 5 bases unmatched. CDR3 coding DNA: TGTGCCAGCAGCGCCGGACAGGGGCCTTCTGGAAACACCATATATTTT. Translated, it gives CASSAGQGPSGNTIYF.

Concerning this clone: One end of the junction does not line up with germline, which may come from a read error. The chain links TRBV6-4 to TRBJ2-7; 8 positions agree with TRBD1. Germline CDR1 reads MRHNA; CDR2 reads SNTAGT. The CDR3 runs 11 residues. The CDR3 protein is CASSPVGQAGF. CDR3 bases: TGTGCCAGCAGCCCCGTGGGACAGGCCGGCTTC.

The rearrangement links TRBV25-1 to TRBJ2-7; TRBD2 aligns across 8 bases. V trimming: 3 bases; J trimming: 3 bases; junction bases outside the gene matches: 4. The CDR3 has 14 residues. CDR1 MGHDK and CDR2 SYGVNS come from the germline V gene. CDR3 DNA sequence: TGTGCCAGCAGTGACCCGGGACTAGTCTACGAGCAGTACTTC. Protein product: CASSDPGLVYEQYF.

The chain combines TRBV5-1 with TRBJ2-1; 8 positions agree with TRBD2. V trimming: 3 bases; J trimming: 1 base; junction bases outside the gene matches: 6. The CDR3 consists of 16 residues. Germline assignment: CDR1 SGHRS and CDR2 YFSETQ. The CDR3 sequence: CASSSSTSVSYNEQFF. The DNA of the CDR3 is TGCGCCAGCAGCTCCTCGACTAGCGTGTCCTACAATGAGCAGTTCTTC.

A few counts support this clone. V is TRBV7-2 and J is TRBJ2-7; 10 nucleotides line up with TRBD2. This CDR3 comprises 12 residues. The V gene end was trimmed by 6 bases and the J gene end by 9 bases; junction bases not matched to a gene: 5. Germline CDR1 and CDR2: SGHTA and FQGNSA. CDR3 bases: TGTGCCAGCAGTCTAGCGGGGGAGGGGCAGTACTTC. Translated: CASSLAGEGQYF.

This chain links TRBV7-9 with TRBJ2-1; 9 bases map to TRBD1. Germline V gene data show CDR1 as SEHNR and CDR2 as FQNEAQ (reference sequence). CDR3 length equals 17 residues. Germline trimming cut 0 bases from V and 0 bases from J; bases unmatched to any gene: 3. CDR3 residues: CASSLADRGGSYNEQFF. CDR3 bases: TGTGCCAGCAGCTTAGCGGACAGGGGCGGCTCCTACAATGAGCAGTTCTTC.

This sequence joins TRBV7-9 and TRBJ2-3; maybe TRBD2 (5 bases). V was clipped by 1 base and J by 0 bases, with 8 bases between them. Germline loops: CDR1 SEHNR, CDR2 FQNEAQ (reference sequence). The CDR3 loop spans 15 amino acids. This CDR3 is CASSLVASSTDTQYF. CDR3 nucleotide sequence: TGTGCCAGCAGCTTAGTAGCGTCTAGCACAGATACGCAGTATTTT.

CDR3 in DNA: TGTGCCAGCAGTTACCTCCTCGGAGCGGGGATAAGCACAGATACGCAGTATTTT. Its protein is CASSYLLGAGISTDTQYF. The V gene is TRBV6-2 or TRBV6-3, the J gene TRBJ2-3; TRBD2 matches at 7 bases. CDR3 size: 18 residues. From germline, CDR1 is MNHEY and CDR2 SVGEGT. V gave up 2 bases and J gave up 0 bases; unmatched junction bases: 11.

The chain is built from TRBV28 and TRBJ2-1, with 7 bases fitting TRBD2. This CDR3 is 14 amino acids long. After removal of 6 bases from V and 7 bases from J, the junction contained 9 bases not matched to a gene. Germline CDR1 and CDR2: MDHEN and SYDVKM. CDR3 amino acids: CASRPLLAVNEQFF. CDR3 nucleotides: TGTGCCAGCAGACCCCTCCTAGCGGTTAATGAGCAGTTCTTC.

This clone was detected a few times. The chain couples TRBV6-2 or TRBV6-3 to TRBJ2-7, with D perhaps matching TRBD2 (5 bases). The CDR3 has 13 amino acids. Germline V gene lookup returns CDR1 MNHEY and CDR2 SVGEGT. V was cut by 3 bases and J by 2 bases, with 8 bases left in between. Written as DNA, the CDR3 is TGTGCCAGCAGTTATACTAGAACCTACGAGCAGTACTTC. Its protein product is CASSYTRTYEQYF.

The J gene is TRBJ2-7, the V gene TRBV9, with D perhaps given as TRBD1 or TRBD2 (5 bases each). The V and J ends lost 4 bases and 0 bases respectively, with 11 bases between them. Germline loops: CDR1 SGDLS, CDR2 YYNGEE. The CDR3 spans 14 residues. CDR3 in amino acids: CASSQGPNSYEQYF. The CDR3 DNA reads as TGTGCCAGCAGCCAGGGACCCAACTCCTACGAGCAGTACTTC.

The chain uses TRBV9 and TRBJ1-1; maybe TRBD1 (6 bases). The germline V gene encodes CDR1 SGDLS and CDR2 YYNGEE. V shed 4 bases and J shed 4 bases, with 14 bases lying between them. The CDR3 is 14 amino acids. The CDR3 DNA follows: TGTGCCAGCAGCCTAGGGGGGTACGGCACTGAAGCTTTCTTT. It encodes CASSLGGYGTEAFF.

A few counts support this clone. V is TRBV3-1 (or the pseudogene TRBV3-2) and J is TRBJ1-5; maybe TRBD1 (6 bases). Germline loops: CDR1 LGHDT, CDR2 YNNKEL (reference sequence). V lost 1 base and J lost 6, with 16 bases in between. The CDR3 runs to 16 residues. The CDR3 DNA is TGTGCCAGCAGCCAAGGGGGGGGACATGGGGCTCAGCCCCAGCATTTT. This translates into CASSQGGGHGAQPQHF.

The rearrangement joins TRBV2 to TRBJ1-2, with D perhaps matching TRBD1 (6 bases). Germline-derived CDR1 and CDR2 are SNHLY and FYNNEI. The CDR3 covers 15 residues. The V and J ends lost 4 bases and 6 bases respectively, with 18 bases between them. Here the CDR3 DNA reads TGTGCCAGCAGTGGAGAGGTGACAGGCGAAAATGGCTACACCTTC. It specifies CASSGEVTGENGYTF.

The CDR3 is CASSFWTSGSYEQYF. The CDR3 nucleotides read TGTGCCAGCAGCTTCTGGACTAGCGGCTCCTACGAGCAGTACTTC. The chain couples TRBV5-4 to TRBJ2-7, with TRBD2 matching 10 bases. CDR3 size: 15 residues. Looked up from germline, CDR1 is SGHNT and CDR2 is YYREEE (reference sequence). Germline trimming cut 2 bases from V and 0 bases from J; bases unmatched to any gene: 2.

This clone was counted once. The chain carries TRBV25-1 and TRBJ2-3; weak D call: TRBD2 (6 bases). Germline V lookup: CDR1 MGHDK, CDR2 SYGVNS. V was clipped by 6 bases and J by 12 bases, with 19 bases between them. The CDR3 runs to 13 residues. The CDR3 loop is CASSLHGSAAQYF. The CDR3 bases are TGTGCCAGCAGCCTCCACGGGAGCGCCGCTCAGTATTTT.

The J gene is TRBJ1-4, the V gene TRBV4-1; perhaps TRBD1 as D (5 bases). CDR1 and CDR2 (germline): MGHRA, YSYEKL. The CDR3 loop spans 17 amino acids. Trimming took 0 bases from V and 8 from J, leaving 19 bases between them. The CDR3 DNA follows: TGCGCCAGCAGCCAAGATTACATGGGAGCAGGGTACGAAAAACTGTTTTTT. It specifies CASSQDYMGAGYEKLFF.

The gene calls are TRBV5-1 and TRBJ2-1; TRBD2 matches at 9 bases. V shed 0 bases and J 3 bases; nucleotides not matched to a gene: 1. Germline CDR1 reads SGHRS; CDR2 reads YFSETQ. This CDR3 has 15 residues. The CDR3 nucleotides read TGCGCCAGCAGCTTGGCTAGCGGGATCTACAATGAGCAGTTCTTC. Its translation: CASSLASGIYNEQFF.

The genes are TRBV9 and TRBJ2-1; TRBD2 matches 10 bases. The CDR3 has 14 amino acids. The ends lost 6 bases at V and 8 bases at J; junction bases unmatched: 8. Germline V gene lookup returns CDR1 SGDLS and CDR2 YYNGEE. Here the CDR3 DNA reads TGTGCCAGCAACCCCGGGCTAGCGGGAGATGAGCAGTTCTTC. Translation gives CASNPGLAGDEQFF. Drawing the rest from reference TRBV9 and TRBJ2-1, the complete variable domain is DSGVTQTPKHLITATGQRVTLRCSPRSGDLSVYWYQQSLDQGLQFLIQYYNGEERAKGNILERFSAQQFPDLHSELNLSSLELGDSALYFCASNPGLAGDEQFFGPGTRLTVL.

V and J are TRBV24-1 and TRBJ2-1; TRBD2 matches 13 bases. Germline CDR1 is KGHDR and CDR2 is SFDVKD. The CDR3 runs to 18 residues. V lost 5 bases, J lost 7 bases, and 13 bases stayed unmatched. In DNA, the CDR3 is TGTGCCACCAGTGCTAGGCCCGGGGGACTAGCGGGGAGGAATGAGCAGTTCTTC. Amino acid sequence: CATSARPGGLAGRNEQFF.

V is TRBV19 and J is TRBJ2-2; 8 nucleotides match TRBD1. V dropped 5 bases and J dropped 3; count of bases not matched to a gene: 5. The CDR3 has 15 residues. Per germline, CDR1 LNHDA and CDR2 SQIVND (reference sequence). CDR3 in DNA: TGTGCCAGTAGTGTGGGACAGGAGGACACCGGGGAGCTGTTTTTT. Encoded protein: CASSVGQEDTGELFF.

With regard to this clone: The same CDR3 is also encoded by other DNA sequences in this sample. The DNA of the CDR3 is TGTGCCAGTAGTATAATTCCGAGGGCAGACAATGAGCAGTTCTTC. Encoded protein: CASSIIPRADNEQFF. V usage is TRBV19 and J usage is TRBJ2-1; possibly TRBD2 for D (5 bases). Germline V gene lookup returns CDR1 LNHDA and CDR2 SQIVND (reference sequence). CDR3 length: 15 amino acids. V gave up 2 bases and J gave up 5 bases, with 13 bases separating them.

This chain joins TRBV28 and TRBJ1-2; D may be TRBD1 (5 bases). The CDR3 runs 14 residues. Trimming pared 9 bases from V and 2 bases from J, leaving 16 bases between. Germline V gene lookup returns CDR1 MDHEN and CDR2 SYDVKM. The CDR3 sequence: CASFSGTVNYGYTF. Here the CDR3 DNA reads TGTGCCAGTTTCTCCGGGACGGTGAACTATGGCTACACCTTC.